This record looks at one T cell receptor (beta chain) sequence and its context. Generated by immunoSEQ multiplex PCR, the TCRdb table keeps only in-frame clones and is missing some. The profile shows about 85,000 clones, 91% of them singletons. The entry originates in a study of T cell changes during pregnancy in multiple sclerosis. The origin of this receptor is a female donor with multiple sclerosis, enrolled in a pregnancy study. Sample: peripheral blood, taken in the first trimester of pregnancy.

The chain's CDR3 is CASSHPSVSGNTGELFF. CDR3 DNA sequence: TGCGCCAGCAGCCATCCCAGCGTCAGTGGGAACACCGGGGAGCTGTTTTTT. This sequence joins TRBV4-1 and TRBJ2-2; D is uncertain. The CDR3 is 17 residues long. V lost 3 bases, J lost 1 base, and 15 bases lay in between. The V gene's germline CDR1 is MGHRA and CDR2 YSYEKL.